The rows below give T cell receptor beta chains drawn from one sample of a study of cytomegalovirus exposure and HLA in healthy donors. Sequencing used immunoSEQ multiplex PCR; TCRdb keeps in-frame clones, though not all of them. The table records some 130,000 clones, about 68% of them present only once. The sequenced sample consisted of PBMCs. Receptor source: a human donor in good health. CDR3s include the opening cysteine and the closing phenylalanine or tryptophan. Clone size is shown for a subset of rows, as once, few, many or a class of expanded clone.

J	size	V	CDR3
TRBJ2-7	once	TRBV18	CASSAGTGKYEQYF
TRBJ1-2	-	TRBV6-6	CASSATGINYGYTF
TRBJ2-3	-	TRBV28	CASSLPSTSGGGTDTQYF
TRBJ2-1	-	TRBV27	CASSSGWGTGSEQFF
TRBJ2-7	-	TRBV5-4	CASSPTSGKYEQYF
TRBJ2-5	-	TRBV7-8	CASSFSRTSGRAQTQYF
TRBJ2-5	-	TRBV28	CVTGGVETQYF
TRBJ2-2	-	TRBV12-5	CASAASGRPTGELFF
TRBJ2-5	-	TRBV5-4	CASSKEREADRETQYF
TRBJ2-1	-	TRBV9	CASSVSGSGYNEQFF
TRBJ1-2	few	TRBV7-8	CASSYRTTGNYGYTF
TRBJ2-7	-	TRBV7-9	CASSLARGLWERSYEQYF
TRBJ2-6	-	TRBV5-1	CASRGDSGANVLTF
TRBJ2-7	-	TRBV11-3	CASRPLAGDEQYF
TRBJ2-1	few	TRBV4-1	CASSQFQEQFF
TRBJ1-4	-	TRBV28	CASSPLGSVGVKLFF
TRBJ2-7	-	TRBV7-2	CASSFDGVGEQYF
TRBJ2-7	-	TRBV7-9	CASSLGRDYEQYF
TRBJ2-7	-	TRBV5-1	CASSQYGQYYEQYF
TRBJ2-3	once	TRBV4-1	CASSQEGTRDTQYF
TRBJ2-5	-	TRBV5-1	CASSLDRVGSQETQYF
TRBJ2-2	-	TRBV6-1	CASSGTSGRYRTGELFF
TRBJ2-5	-	TRBV10-3	CAISESKGAETQYF
TRBJ2-5	-	TRBV2	CASGRAEETQYF
TRBJ2-2	-	TRBV15	CATSRDSTGEPFF
TRBJ1-2	-	TRBV4-1	CASSHGTTTLNYGYTF
TRBJ2-2	-	TRBV7-9	CASSLDSTNTGELFF
TRBJ2-1	-	TRBV4-1	CASSQGLAGYNEQFF
TRBJ2-7	-	TRBV27	CASSPSGSYEQYF
TRBJ2-5	-	TRBV9	CASSARQGQETQYF
TRBJ1-1	-	TRBV6-1	CASSEDRGTRLNTEAFF
TRBJ1-4	-	TRBV2	CASSLQGNNEKLFF
TRBJ2-4	-	TRBV6-5	CASSRGSRGMDIQYF
TRBJ1-2	few	TRBV7-2	CASSAGFSGQGPYGYTF
TRBJ1-5	-	TRBV9	CASSAGSNQPQHF
TRBJ2-5	-	TRBV2	CASSALGAQETQYF
TRBJ2-3	-	TRBV5-4	CASSLPYGRGPDTQYF
TRBJ2-7	once	TRBV18	CASSPPAAGASAEQYF
TRBJ2-7	-	TRBV10-2	CASSSGRNREQYF
TRBJ1-4	few	TRBV18	CASSRRGGEKLFF
TRBJ2-1	-	TRBV7-9	CASSLGQGAREQFF
TRBJ2-5	-	TRBV7-2	CASSLPRTGLETQYF
TRBJ2-4	-	TRBV10-3	CAISGTLTGSQYF
TRBJ2-3	-	TRBV9	CASSVASFPQYF
TRBJ2-7	few	TRBV9	CASSVDGGSYEQYF
TRBJ1-3	-	TRBV19	CASGTTGGGLASGNTIYF
TRBJ2-7	-	TRBV18	CASSPGTDSYEQYF
TRBJ2-2	-	TRBV20-1	CSATNVRELFF